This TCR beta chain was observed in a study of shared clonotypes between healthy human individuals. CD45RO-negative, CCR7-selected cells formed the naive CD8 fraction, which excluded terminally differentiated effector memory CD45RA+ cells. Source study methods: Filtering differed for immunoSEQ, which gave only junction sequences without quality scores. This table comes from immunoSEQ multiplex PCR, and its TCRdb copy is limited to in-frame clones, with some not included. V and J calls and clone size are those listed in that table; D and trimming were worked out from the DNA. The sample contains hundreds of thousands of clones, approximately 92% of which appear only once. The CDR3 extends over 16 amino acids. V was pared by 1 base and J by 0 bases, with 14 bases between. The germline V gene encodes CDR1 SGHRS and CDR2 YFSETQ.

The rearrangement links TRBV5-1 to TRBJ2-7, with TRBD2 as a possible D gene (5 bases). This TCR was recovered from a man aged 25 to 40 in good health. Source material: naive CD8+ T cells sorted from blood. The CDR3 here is CASSLFPAAVSYEQYF. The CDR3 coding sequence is TGCGCCAGCAGCTTGTTTCCAGCGGCTGTCTCCTACGAGCAGTACTTC.